The present TCR beta chain was sequenced within a study of response to subunit inactivated influenza vaccine. Whole-study results and caveats: T cells newly recruited by each seasonal influenza vaccination are few, the authors suggested.

From germline, CDR1 is DFQATT and CDR2 SNEGSKA (reference sequence). The CDR3 totals 15 residues. V lost 4 bases, J lost 6 bases, and 8 bases stayed unmatched. This clonotype was recorded once. Antigen specificity is unknown. This may stem from a read error, because a much larger clone lies one nucleotide away. Here the CDR3 omits its conserved ending phenylalanine or tryptophan, so a read error is the likely source. From the RT-PCR reads, TCRdb called clonotypes with MiXCR, one entry per CDR3 protein. The sample shows fewer than 700,000 distinct CDR3 sequences, approximately 12% of them seen only once.

The receptor was derived from a man over 45 who received an inactivated influenza vaccine. The sequences come from PBMCs from blood, collected around seven weeks after vaccination. The V and J genes are TRBV20-1 and TRBJ2-1, with 11 bases identical to TRBD2. Here the CDR3 reads CSAIPLAGGFNEQFL. The CDR3 DNA sequence: TGCAGTGCTATCCCGCTAGCGGGAGGATTCAATGAGCAGTTCTTG.